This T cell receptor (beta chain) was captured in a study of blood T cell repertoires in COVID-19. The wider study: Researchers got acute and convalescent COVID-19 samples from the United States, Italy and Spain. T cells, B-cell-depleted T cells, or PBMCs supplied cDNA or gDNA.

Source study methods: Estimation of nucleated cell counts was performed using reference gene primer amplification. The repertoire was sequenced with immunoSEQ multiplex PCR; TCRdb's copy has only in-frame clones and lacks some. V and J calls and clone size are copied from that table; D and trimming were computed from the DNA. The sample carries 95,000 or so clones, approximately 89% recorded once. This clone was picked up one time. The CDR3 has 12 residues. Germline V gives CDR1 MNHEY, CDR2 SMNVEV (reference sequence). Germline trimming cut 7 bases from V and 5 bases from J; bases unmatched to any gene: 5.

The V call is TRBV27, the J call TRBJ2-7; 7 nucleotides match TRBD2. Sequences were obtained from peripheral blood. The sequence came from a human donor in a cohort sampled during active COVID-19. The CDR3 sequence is CASTSGGDEQYF. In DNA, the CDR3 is TGTGCCAGCACCTCGGGGGGAGACGAGCAGTACTTC.